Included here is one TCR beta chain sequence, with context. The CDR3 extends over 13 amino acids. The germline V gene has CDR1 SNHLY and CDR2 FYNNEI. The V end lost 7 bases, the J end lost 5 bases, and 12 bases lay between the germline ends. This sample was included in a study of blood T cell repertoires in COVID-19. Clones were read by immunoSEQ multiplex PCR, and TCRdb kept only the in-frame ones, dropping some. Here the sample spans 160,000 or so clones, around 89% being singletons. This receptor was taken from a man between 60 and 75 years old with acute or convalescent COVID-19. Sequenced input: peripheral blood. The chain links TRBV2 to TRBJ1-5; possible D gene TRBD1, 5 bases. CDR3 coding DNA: TGTGCCAGCAAGGGGCAGGGCGATCAGCCCCAGCATTTT. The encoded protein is CASKGQGDQPQHF.